Described below is a single TCR beta chain sequence and its context. Each TCR beta library was made by quantitative 5'-RACE that incorporated molecular barcodes. Each CDR3 protein is one row after TCRdb ran MiXCR on the 5' RACE reads. The table includes under 250,000 distinct CDR3 sequences, roughly 32% detected once. CDR1 is SGHVS and CDR2 is FNYEAQ in the germline V gene. The CDR3 runs 14 residues. The V end lost 2 bases, the J end lost 2 bases, and 10 bases lay between the germline ends. The data stem from a study of CD8 T cells in ankylosing spondylitis. The V call is TRBV7-6, the J call TRBJ2-7; D remains ambiguous. The receptor was derived from a male donor with ankylosing spondylitis or in good health (not recorded which). The sample consisted of blood, either unsorted or a sorted T cell fraction (not recorded which). The CDR3 protein is CASSLFADPYEQYF. The CDR3 DNA follows: TGTGCCAGCAGCTTATTTGCCGATCCCTACGAGCAGTACTTC.